The rows below give T cell receptor beta chains drawn from one sample of a study of blood T cells in healthy people across ages. TCRdb reanalysed the 5' RACE reads using MiXCR and keeps one entry per CDR3 protein. The table shows roughly 640,000 distinct CDR3 sequences, with roughly 30% occurring only once. The material sequenced was blood. These receptors all stem from a woman of 80 years or more in good health. Each CDR3 is given with its conserved first and last residue. Each record gives: CDR3 protein, V gene, J gene.

cdr3_aa: CASNSPGVNTEAFF
v_call: TRBV7-9
j_call: TRBJ1-1

cdr3_aa: CASLLQGAGDTEAFF
v_call: TRBV6-2/TRBV6-3
j_call: TRBJ1-1

cdr3_aa: CASSGGGGGYEQYF
v_call: TRBV9
j_call: TRBJ2-7

cdr3_aa: CASSKQGIDWGEAFF
v_call: TRBV2
j_call: TRBJ1-1

cdr3_aa: CASSRTEVSYNEQFF
v_call: TRBV7-9
j_call: TRBJ2-1

cdr3_aa: CASSVVPQETQYF
v_call: TRBV9
j_call: TRBJ2-5

cdr3_aa: CAIKGAGDSPLHF
v_call: TRBV10-3
j_call: TRBJ1-6

cdr3_aa: CASSLMGRTEAFF
v_call: TRBV7-3
j_call: TRBJ1-1

cdr3_aa: CATSRDRVGRSPLHF
v_call: TRBV15
j_call: TRBJ1-6

cdr3_aa: CASSLRTGLVTGANVLTF
v_call: TRBV27
j_call: TRBJ2-6

cdr3_aa: CASSRLLEQFF
v_call: TRBV7-9
j_call: TRBJ2-1

cdr3_aa: CVSSRTAGETQYF
v_call: TRBV2
j_call: TRBJ2-5

cdr3_aa: CASSPGDSYGYTF
v_call: TRBV12-3/TRBV12-4
j_call: TRBJ1-2

cdr3_aa: CASSLKGDTEAFF
v_call: TRBV12-3/TRBV12-4
j_call: TRBJ1-1

cdr3_aa: CASSLAGQGRGELFF
v_call: TRBV5-1
j_call: TRBJ2-2

cdr3_aa: CASSPLNTGSSYEQYF
v_call: TRBV18
j_call: TRBJ2-7

cdr3_aa: CASSRAGGPADTQYF
v_call: TRBV28
j_call: TRBJ2-3

cdr3_aa: CATRPLSSGNTIYF
v_call: TRBV10-3
j_call: TRBJ1-3

cdr3_aa: CASSLNRGAYEQYF
v_call: TRBV5-1
j_call: TRBJ2-7

cdr3_aa: CSVQGRIGSYEQYF
v_call: TRBV29-1
j_call: TRBJ2-7

cdr3_aa: CGANERGVTDTQYF
v_call: TRBV20-1
j_call: TRBJ2-3

cdr3_aa: CASTTYSGAQETQYF
v_call: TRBV7-7
j_call: TRBJ2-5

cdr3_aa: CASSPPQGNEQFF
v_call: TRBV6-2/TRBV6-3
j_call: TRBJ2-1

cdr3_aa: CASSLQRQYNEQFF
v_call: TRBV7-9
j_call: TRBJ2-1

cdr3_aa: CASSPGTGRSYNEQFF
v_call: TRBV12-3/TRBV12-4
j_call: TRBJ2-1

cdr3_aa: CVSSESVNTEAFF
v_call: TRBV6-1
j_call: TRBJ1-1

cdr3_aa: CASSLTRRSNNEQFF
v_call: TRBV7-2
j_call: TRBJ2-1

cdr3_aa: CASSLATLDSGNTIYF
v_call: TRBV7-2
j_call: TRBJ1-3

cdr3_aa: CASSRGRQGTQTQYF
v_call: TRBV16
j_call: TRBJ2-5

cdr3_aa: CASSQEPGDRTLYEQYF
v_call: TRBV4-1
j_call: TRBJ2-7

cdr3_aa: CASSLRPYDGQYF
v_call: TRBV5-5
j_call: TRBJ2-7

cdr3_aa: CASNRVSSYEQYF
v_call: TRBV5-6
j_call: TRBJ2-7

cdr3_aa: CASSLMPLTQNTEAFF
v_call: TRBV7-9
j_call: TRBJ1-1

cdr3_aa: CASSLAPSQVYGYTF
v_call: TRBV7-2
j_call: TRBJ1-2

cdr3_aa: CAWGPGAASQETQYF
v_call: TRBV30
j_call: TRBJ2-5

cdr3_aa: CASTRWGFQETQYF
v_call: TRBV6-2/TRBV6-3
j_call: TRBJ2-5

cdr3_aa: CAWSVQGRWGGQPQHF
v_call: TRBV30
j_call: TRBJ1-5

cdr3_aa: CSAPTAVAGGQIQYF
v_call: TRBV20-1
j_call: TRBJ2-7

cdr3_aa: CASSHQGPSYEQYF
v_call: TRBV4-1
j_call: TRBJ2-7

cdr3_aa: CASSEQGIGYTF
v_call: TRBV30
j_call: TRBJ1-2

cdr3_aa: CASSPPGDFPYDEQFF
v_call: TRBV7-2
j_call: TRBJ2-1

cdr3_aa: CASSSPGGRSDTQYF
v_call: TRBV7-9
j_call: TRBJ2-3

cdr3_aa: CASSQDRTVNEKLFF
v_call: TRBV14
j_call: TRBJ1-4

cdr3_aa: CASSLDRANNEQFF
v_call: TRBV5-1
j_call: TRBJ2-1

cdr3_aa: CASSISSGGASEQFF
v_call: TRBV5-1
j_call: TRBJ2-1

cdr3_aa: CASSFGLSYEQYF
v_call: TRBV5-1
j_call: TRBJ2-7

cdr3_aa: CASSPTWDRAGYTF
v_call: TRBV5-1
j_call: TRBJ1-2